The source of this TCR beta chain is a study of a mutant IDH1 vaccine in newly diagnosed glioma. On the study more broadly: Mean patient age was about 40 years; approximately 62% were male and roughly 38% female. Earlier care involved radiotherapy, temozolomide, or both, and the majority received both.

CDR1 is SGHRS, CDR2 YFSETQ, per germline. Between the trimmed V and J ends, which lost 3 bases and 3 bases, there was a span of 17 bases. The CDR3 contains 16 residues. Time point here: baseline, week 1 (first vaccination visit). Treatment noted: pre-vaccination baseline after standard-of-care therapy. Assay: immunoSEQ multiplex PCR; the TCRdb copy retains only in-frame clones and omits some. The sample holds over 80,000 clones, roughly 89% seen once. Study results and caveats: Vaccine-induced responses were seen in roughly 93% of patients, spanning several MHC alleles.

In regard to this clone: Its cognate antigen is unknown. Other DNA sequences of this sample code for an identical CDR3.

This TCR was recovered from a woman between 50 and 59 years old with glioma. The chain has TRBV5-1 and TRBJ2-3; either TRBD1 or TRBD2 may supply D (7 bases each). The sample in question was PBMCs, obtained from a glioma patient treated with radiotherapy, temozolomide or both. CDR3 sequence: CASSSRRRGGTDTQYF. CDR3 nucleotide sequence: TGCGCCAGCAGCTCCCGACGCAGGGGGGGTACAGATACGCAGTATTTT.